Below are 5 T cell receptor beta chains sequenced from a single sample in a study of graft-versus-host responses after intestinal transplantation. No antigens are known for them. The table came from immunoSEQ multiplex PCR; TCRdb's copy has only in-frame clones and leaves some out. Seen here are about 110,000 clones, approximately 93% observed once, and the top ten hold 0.95% to 1.5%. The sequenced sample was unstimulated CD8+ T cells sorted from spleen or lymph node cells, obtained before transplant. Receptors were obtained from a human donor who was the organ donor for an intestinal transplant.

This rearrangement joins TRBV19 to TRBJ2-1, with TRBD2 matching 7 bases. The CDR3 totals 14 residues. V trimming: 5 bases; J trimming: 5 bases; junction bases outside the gene matches: 6. Germline V lookup: CDR1 LNHDA, CDR2 SQIVND (reference sequence). The CDR3 reads CASSGGEAHNEQFF. CDR3 nucleotide sequence: TGTGCCAGTAGTGGGGGGGAGGCCCACAATGAGCAGTTCTTC.

This chain links TRBV7-6 with TRBJ1-2, with D possibly being TRBD1 (5 bases). Germline V gene data show CDR1 as SGHVS and CDR2 as FNYEAQ. There are 13 residues in the CDR3. The V end was cut by 4 bases, the J end by 5 bases, with 11 bases between. The DNA for the CDR3 is TGTGCCAGCAGCTCCCGGGACGGTTATGGCTACACCTTC. Translated, it gives CASSSRDGYGYTF.

The V and J genes are TRBV9 and TRBJ2-4, with a weak D call TRBD2 (7 bases). V was clipped by 4 bases and J by 8 bases, with 22 bases between them. The CDR3 sequence is 16 residues long. The germline V gene encodes CDR1 SGDLS and CDR2 YYNGEE. The CDR3 protein is CASSLGGQAPGDIQYF. In nucleotides, the CDR3 is TGTGCCAGCAGCCTGGGGGGGCAGGCGCCTGGGGACATTCAGTACTTC. The entire variable domain, with the rest obtained from reference TRBV9 and TRBJ2-4, is as follows: DSGVTQTPKHLITATGQRVTLRCSPRSGDLSVYWYQQSLDQGLQFLIQYYNGEERAKGNILERFSAQQFPDLHSELNLSSLELGDSALYFCASSLGGQAPGDIQYFGAGTRLSVL.

This chain links TRBV5-6 with TRBJ1-5, with a tentative D call TRBD1 (6 bases). Trimming left V 0 bases short and J 5 bases short, with 6 bases between. Germline values: CDR1 SGHDT, CDR2 YYEEEE. This CDR3 is 13 amino acids long. In DNA, the CDR3 is TGTGCCAGCAGCTTGGGGGGGCATCAGCCCCAGCATTTT. Its translation: CASSLGGHQPQHF.

The V gene is TRBV5-1, the J gene TRBJ1-2; D may be TRBD1 (5 bases). Germline V gene sequence: CDR1 SGHRS, CDR2 YFSETQ. Trimming removed 0 bases at V and 2 bases at J, with 11 bases between. The CDR3 extends over 15 amino acids. CDR3 amino acids: CASSLAYRFNYGYTF. CDR3 bases: TGCGCCAGCAGCTTGGCCTACAGGTTCAACTATGGCTACACCTTC.